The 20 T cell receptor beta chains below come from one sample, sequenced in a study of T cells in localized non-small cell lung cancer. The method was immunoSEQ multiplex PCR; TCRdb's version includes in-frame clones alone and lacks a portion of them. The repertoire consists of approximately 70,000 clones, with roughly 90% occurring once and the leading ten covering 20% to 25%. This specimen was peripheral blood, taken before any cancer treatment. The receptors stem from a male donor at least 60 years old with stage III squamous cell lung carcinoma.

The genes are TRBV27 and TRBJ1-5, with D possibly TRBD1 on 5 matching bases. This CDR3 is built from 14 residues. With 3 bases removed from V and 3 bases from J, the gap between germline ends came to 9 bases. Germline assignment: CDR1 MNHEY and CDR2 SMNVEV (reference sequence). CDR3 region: CASSLRQFNQPQHF. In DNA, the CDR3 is TGTGCCAGCAGTTTGAGACAGTTCAATCAGCCCCAGCATTTT.

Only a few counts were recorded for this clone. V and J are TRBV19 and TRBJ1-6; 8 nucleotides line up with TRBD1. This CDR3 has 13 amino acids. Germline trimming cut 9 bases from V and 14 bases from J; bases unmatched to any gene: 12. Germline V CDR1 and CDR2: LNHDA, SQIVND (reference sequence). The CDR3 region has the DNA TGTGCCAGCCGCCCCGGACAGGGTGAAGCCCTCCACTTT. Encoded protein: CASRPGQGEALHF.

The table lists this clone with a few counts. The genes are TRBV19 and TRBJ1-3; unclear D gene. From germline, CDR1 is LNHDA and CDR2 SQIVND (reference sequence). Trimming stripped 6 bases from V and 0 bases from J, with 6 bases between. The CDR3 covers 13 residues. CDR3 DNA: TGTGCCAGTAGAAGAGGCTCTGGAAACACCATATATTTT. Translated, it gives CASRRGSGNTIYF.

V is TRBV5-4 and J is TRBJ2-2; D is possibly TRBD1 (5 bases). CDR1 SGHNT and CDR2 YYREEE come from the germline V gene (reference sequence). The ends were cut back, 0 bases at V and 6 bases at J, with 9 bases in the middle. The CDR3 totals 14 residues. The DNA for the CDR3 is TGTGCCAGCAGCTTGGAGACAGCTGCCGGGGAGCTGTTTTTT. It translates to CASSLETAAGELFF.

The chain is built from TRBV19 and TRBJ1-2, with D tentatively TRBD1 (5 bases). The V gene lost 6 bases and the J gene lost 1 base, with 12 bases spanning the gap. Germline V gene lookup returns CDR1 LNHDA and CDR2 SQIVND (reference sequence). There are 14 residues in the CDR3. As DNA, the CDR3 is TGTGCCAGTAGGCCCGCAGGGAATAACTATGGCTACACCTTC. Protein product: CASRPAGNNYGYTF.

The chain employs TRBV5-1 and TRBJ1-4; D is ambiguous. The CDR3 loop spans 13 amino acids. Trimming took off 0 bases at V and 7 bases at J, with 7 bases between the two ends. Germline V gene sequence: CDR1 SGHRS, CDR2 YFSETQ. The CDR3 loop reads CASSLALGEKLFF. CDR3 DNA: TGCGCCAGCAGCTTGGCCCTTGGTGAAAAACTGTTTTTT. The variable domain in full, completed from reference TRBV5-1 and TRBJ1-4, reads KAGVTQTPRYLIKTRGQQVTLSCSPISGHRSVSWYQQTPGQGLQFLFEYFSETQRNKGNFPGRFSGRQFSNSRSEMNVSTLELGDSALYLCASSLALGEKLFFGSGTQLSVL.

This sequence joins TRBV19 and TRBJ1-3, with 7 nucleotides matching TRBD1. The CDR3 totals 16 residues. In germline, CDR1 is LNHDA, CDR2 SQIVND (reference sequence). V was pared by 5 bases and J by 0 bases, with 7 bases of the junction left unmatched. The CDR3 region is CASSLHRGSSGNTIYF. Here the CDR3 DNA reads TGTGCCAGTAGTCTTCACAGGGGAAGCTCTGGAAACACCATATATTTT. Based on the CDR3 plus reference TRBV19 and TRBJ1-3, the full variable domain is DGGITQSPKYLFRKEGQNVTLSCEQNLNHDAMYWYRQDPGQGLRLIYYSQIVNDFQKGDIAEGYSVSREKKESFPLTVTSAQKNPTAFYLCASSLHRGSSGNTIYFGEGSWLTVV.

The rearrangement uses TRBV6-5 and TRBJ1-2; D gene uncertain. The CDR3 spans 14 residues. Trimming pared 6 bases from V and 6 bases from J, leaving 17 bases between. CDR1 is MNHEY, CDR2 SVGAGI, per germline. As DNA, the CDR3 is TGTGCCAGCAGCAGACGGAACCCGGCGGATGGCTACACCTTC. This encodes CASSRRNPADGYTF.

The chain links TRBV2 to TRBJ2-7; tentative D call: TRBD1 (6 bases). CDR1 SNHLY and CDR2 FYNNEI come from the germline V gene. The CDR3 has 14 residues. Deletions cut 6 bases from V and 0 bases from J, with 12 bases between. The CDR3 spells CASRFRGSSYEQYF. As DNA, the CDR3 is TGTGCCAGCAGATTCAGGGGTAGCTCCTACGAGCAGTACTTC.

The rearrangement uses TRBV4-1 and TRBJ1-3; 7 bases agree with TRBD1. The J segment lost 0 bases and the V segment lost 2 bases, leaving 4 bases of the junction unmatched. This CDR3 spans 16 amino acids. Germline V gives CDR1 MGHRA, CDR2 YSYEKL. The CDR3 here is CASSQTGVASGNTIYF. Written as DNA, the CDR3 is TGCGCCAGCAGCCAAACAGGGGTTGCCTCTGGAAACACCATATATTTT.

The CDR3 sequence is CAWSGGGSTEAFF. As DNA, the CDR3 is TGTGCCTGGAGTGGTGGGGGCAGCACTGAAGCTTTCTTT. The chain is built from TRBV30 and TRBJ1-1, with D tentatively TRBD1 (6 bases). Germline V gene lookup returns CDR1 GTSNPN and CDR2 SVGIG (reference sequence). CDR3 size: 13 residues. Trimming took off 1 base at V and 4 bases at J, with 10 bases between the two ends.

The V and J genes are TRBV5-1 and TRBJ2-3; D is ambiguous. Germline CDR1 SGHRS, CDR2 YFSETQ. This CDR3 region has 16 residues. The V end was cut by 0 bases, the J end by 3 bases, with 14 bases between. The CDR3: CASSLATASGTDTQYF. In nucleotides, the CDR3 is TGCGCCAGCAGCTTGGCCACCGCTTCTGGAACAGATACGCAGTATTTT.

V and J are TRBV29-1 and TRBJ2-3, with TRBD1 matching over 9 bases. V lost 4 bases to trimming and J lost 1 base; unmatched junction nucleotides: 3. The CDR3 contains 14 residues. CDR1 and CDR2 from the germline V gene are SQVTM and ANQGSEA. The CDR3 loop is CSVGDRVGTDTQYF. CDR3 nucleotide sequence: TGCAGCGTTGGGGACAGGGTAGGCACAGATACGCAGTATTTT.

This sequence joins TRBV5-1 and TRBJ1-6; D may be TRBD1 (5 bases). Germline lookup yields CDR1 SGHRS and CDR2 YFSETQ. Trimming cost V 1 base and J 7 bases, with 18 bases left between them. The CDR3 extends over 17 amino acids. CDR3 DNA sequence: TGCGCCAGCAGCTTGTTTGATCCCGGGGGGGAAAATTCACCCCTCCACTTT. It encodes CASSLFDPGGENSPLHF.

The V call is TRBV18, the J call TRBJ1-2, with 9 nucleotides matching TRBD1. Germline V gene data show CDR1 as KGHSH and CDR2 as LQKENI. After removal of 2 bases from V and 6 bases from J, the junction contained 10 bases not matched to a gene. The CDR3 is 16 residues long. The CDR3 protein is CASSPETGGLVNGYTF. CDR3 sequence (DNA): TGTGCCAGCTCACCAGAGACAGGGGGTCTTGTAAATGGCTACACCTTC.

CDR3 loop: CASSSVTWTQHF. In DNA form, the CDR3 reads TGTGCCAGCAGCTCTGTAACCTGGACCCAGCATTTT. V gene TRBV7-2 combines with J gene TRBJ1-5; no clear D. The V end was cut by 4 bases, the J end by 11 bases, with 12 bases between. CDR3 length: 12 amino acids. The germline gives CDR1 SGHTA, CDR2 FQGNSA.

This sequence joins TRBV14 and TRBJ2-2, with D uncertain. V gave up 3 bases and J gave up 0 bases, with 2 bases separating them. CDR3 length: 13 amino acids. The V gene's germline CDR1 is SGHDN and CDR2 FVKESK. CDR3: CASSHPNTGELFF. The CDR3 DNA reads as TGTGCCAGCAGCCACCCGAACACCGGGGAGCTGTTTTTT.

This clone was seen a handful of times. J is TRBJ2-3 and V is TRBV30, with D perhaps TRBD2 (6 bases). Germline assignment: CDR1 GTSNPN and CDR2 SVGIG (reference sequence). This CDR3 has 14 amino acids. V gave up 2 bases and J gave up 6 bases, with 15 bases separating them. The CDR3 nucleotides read TGTGCCTGGAGTAGACTAGGTAGGGTTGATACGCAGTATTTT. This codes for CAWSRLGRVDTQYF.

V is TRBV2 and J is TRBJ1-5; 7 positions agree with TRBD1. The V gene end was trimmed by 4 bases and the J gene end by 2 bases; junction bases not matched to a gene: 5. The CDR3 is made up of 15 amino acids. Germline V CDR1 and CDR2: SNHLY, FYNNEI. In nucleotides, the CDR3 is TGTGCCAGCAGTGGCCCCGGGACAGGCAATCAGCCCCAGCATTTT. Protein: CASSGPGTGNQPQHF.

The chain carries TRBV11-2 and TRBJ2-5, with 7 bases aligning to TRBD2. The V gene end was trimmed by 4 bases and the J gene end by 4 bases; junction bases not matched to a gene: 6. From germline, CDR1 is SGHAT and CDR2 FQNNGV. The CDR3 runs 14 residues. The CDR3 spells CASSSGLPPETQYF. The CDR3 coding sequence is TGTGCCAGCAGCTCGGGACTACCTCCAGAGACCCAGTACTTC. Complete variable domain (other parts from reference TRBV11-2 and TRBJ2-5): EAGVAQSPRYKIIEKRQSVAFWCNPISGHATLYWYQQILGQGPKLLIQFQNNGVVDDSQLPKDRFSAERLKGVDSTLKIQPAKLEDSAVYLCASSSGLPPETQYFGPGTRLLVL.